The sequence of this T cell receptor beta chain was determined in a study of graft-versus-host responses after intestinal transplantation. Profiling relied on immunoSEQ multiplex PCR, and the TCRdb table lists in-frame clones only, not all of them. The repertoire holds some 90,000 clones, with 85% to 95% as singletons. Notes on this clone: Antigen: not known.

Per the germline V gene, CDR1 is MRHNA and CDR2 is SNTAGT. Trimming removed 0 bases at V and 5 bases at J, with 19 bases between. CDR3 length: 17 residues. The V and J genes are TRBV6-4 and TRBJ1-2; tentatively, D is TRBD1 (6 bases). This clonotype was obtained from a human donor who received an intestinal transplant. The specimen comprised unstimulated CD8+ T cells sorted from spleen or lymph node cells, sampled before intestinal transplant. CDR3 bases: TGTGCCAGCAGTGACTCGCCCAGGCGGGGGGCTGGTTATGGCTACACCTTC. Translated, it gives CASSDSPRRGAGYGYTF.